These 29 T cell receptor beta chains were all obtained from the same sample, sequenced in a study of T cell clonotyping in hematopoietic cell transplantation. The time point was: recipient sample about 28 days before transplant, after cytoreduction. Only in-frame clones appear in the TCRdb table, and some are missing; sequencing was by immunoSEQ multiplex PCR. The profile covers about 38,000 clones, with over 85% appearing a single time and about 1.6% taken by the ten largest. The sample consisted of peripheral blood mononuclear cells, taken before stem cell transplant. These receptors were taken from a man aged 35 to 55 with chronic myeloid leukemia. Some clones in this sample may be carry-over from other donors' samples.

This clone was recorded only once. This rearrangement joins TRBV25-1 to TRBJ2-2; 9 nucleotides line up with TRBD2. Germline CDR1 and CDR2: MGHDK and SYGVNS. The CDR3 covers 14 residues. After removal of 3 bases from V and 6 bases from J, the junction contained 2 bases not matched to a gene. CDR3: CASSDGTSSGELFF. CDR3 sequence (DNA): TGTGCCAGCAGTGATGGGACTAGCTCCGGGGAGCTGTTTTTT.

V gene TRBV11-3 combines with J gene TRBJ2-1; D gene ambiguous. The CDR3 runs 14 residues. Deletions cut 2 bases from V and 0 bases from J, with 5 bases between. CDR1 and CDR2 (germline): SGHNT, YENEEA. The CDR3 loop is CASSLMSSYNEQFF. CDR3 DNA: TGTGCCAGCAGCTTAATGAGCTCCTACAATGAGCAGTTCTTC.

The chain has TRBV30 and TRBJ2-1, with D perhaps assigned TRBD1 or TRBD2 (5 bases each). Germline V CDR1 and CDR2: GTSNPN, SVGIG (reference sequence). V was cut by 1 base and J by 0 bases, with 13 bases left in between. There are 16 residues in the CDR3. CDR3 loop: CAWSEHGTRSYNEQFF. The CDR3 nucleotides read TGTGCCTGGAGTGAGCATGGGACGCGCTCCTACAATGAGCAGTTCTTC.

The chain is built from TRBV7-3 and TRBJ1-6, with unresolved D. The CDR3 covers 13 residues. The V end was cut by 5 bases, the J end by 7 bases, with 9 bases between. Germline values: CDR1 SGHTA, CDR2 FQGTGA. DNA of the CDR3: TGTGCCAGCAGCACGACGGTCAATTCACCCCTCCACTTT. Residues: CASSTTVNSPLHF.

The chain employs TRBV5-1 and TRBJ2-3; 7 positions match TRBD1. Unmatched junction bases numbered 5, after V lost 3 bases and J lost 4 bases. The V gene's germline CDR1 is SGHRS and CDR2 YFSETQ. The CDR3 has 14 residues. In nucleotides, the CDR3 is TGCGCCAGCAGCTCCGGGACAGCGGCAGATACGCAGTATTTT. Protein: CASSSGTAADTQYF.

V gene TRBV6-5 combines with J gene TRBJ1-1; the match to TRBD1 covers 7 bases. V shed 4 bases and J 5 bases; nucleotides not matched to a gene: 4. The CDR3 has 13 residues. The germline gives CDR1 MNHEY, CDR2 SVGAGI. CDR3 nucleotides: TGTGCCAGCAGTTCAGACAGGGAGACTGAAGCTTTCTTT. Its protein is CASSSDRETEAFF.

The CDR3 DNA follows: TGCAGTTGGGCGACGGACTATGGCTACACCTTC. This sequence encodes CSWATDYGYTF. The chain has TRBV20-1 and TRBJ1-2; no firm D call. Trimming took 8 bases from V and 3 from J, leaving 10 bases between them. The CDR3 totals 11 residues. Germline-derived CDR1 and CDR2 are DFQATT and SNEGSKA (reference sequence).

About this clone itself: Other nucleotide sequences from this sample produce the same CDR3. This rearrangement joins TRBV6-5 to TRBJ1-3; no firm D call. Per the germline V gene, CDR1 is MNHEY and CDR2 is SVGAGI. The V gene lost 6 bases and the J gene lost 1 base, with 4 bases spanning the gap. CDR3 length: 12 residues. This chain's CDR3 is CASRTSGNTIYF. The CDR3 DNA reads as TGTGCCAGCAGGACGTCTGGAAACACCATATATTTT.

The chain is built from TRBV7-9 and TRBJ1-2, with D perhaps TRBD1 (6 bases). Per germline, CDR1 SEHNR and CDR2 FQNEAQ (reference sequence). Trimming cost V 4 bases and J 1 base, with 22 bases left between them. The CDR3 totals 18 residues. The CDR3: CASSSSYGQGMINYGYTF. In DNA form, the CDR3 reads TGTGCCAGCAGCTCGTCGTACGGTCAGGGGATGATTAACTATGGCTACACCTTC.

The CDR3 nucleotides are TGTGCCAGCAGCTCTCAAGCGGGGGAGGTGGAGACCCAGTACTTC. This codes for CASSSQAGEVETQYF. The rearrangement joins TRBV9 to TRBJ2-5; 8 bases align to TRBD2. There are 15 residues in the CDR3. The germline V gene encodes CDR1 SGDLS and CDR2 YYNGEE. Trimming at V came to 4 bases and at J to 5 bases, leaving 10 bases not matched to a gene.

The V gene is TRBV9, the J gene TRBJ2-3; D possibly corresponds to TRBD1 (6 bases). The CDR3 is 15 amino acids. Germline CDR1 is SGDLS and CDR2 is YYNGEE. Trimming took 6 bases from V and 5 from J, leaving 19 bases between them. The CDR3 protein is CASTIGRGRGDTQYF. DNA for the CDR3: TGTGCCAGCACCATAGGTCGGGGCAGGGGAGATACGCAGTATTTT.

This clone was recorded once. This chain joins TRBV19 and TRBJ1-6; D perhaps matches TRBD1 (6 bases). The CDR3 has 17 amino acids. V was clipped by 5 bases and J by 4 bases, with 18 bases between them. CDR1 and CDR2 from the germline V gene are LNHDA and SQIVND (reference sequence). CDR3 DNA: TGTGCCAGTAGTGTGGGCAGGGGACGGACATATAATTCACCCCTCCACTTT. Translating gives CASSVGRGRTYNSPLHF.

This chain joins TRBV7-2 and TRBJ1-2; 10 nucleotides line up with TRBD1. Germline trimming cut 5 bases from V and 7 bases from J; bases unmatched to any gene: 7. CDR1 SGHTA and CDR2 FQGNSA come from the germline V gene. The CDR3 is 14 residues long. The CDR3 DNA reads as TGTGCCAGCAGCCGGGACAGGGGAGACCTTGGCTACACCTTC. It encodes CASSRDRGDLGYTF.

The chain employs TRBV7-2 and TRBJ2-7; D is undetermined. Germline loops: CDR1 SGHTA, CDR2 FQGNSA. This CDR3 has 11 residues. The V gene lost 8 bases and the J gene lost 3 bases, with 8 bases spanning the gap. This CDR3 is CASSSFYEQYF. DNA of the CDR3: TGTGCCAGCTCCTCCTTCTACGAGCAGTACTTC.

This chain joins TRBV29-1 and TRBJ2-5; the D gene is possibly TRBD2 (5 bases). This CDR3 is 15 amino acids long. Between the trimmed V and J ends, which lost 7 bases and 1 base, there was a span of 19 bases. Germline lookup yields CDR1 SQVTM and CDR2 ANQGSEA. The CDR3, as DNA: TGCAGCGCCTCACGGCGGCAGCGGCCCCAAGAGACCCAGTACTTC. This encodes CSASRRQRPQETQYF.

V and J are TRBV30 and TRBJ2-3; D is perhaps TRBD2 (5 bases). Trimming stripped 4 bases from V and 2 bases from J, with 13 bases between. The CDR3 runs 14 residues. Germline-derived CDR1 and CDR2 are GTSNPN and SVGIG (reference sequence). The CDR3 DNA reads TGTGCCTGGACTTCAAGCGGATTCACAGATACGCAGTATTTT. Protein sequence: CAWTSSGFTDTQYF.

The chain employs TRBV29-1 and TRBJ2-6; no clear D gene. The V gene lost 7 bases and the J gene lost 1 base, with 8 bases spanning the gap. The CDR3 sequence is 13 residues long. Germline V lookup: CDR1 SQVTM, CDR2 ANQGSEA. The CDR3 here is CSASESGANVLTF. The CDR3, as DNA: TGCAGCGCCTCAGAGTCTGGGGCCAACGTCCTGACTTTC. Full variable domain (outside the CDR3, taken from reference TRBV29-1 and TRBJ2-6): SAVISQKPSRDICQRGTSLTIQCQVDSQVTMMFWYRQQPGQSLTLIATANQGSEATYESGFVIDKFPISRPNLTFSTLTVSNMSPEDSSIYLCSASESGANVLTFGAGSRLTVL.

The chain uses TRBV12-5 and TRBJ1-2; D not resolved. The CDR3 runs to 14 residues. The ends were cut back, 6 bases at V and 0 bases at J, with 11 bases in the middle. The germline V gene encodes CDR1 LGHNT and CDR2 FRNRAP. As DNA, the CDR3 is TGTGCTAGTGGGGGGATATTATCTAACTATGGCTACACCTTC. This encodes CASGGILSNYGYTF.

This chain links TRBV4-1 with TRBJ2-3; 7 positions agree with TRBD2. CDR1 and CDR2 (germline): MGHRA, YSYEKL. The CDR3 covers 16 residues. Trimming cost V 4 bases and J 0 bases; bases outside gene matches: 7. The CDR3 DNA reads TGCGCCAGCAGCCCGGATCTAGCGGTGAGCACAGATACGCAGTATTTT. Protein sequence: CASSPDLAVSTDTQYF.

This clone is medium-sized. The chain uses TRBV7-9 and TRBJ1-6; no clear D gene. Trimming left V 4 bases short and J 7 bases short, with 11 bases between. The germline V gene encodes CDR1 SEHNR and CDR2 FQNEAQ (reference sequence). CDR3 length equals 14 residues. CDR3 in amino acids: CASSSSLGNSPLHF. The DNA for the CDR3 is TGTGCCAGCAGCTCGTCACTCGGGAATTCACCCCTCCACTTT.

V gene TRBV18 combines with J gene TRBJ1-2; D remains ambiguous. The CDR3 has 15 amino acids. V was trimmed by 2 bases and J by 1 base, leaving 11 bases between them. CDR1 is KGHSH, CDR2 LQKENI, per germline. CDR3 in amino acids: CASSPSGRSNYGYTF. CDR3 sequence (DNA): TGTGCCAGCTCACCATCCGGGAGAAGTAACTATGGCTACACCTTC.

In DNA, the CDR3 is TGTGCCAGTAGTATAGAGCCAGGGACCTATGGCTACACCTTC. Translating gives CASSIEPGTYGYTF. This chain connects TRBV19 to TRBJ1-2; a possible D gene is TRBD1 (5 bases). Germline loops: CDR1 LNHDA, CDR2 SQIVND (reference sequence). Trimming shortened V by 0 bases and J by 4 bases, and 9 bases separated the two germline ends. This CDR3 is built from 14 residues.

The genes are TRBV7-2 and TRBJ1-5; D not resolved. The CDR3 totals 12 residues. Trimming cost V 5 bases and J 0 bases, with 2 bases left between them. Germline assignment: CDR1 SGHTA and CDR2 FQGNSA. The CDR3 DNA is TGTGCCAGCAGCGCTAGCAATCAGCCCCAGCATTTT. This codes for CASSASNQPQHF.

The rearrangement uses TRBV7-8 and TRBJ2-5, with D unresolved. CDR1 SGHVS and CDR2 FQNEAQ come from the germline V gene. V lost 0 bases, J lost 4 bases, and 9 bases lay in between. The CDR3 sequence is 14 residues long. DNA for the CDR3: TGTGCCAGCAGCTTAGCGGGTTCTGGAGAGACCCAGTACTTC. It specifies CASSLAGSGETQYF.

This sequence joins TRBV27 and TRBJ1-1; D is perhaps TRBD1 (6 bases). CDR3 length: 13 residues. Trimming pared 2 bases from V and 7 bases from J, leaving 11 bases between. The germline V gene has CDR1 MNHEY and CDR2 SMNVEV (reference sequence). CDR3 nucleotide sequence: TGTGCCAGCAGTTTAAACTTAGGGGGTGAAGCTTTCTTT. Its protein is CASSLNLGGEAFF.

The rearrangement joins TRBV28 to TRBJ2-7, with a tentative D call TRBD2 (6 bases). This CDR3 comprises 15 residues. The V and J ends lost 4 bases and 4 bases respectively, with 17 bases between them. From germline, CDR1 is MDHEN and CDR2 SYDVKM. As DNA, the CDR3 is TGTGCCAGCAGTTCCCCTGGGGGGAGTAAGTACGAGCAGTACTTC. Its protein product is CASSSPGGSKYEQYF.

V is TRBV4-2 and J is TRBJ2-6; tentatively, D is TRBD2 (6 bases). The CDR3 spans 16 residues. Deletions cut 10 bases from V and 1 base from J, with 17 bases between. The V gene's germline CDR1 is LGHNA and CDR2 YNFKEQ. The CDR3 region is CATTTLAFSGANVLTF. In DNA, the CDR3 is TGTGCCACCACCACACTAGCATTTTCTGGGGCCAACGTCCTGACTTTC.

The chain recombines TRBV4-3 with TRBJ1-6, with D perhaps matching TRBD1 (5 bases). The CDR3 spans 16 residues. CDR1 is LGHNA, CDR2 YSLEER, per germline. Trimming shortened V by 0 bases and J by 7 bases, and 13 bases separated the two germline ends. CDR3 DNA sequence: TGCGCCAGCAGCCAAGAAGGGGATCGGGTGAATTCACCCCTCCACTTT. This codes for CASSQEGDRVNSPLHF.

This CDR3 reads CASSRSRGQLHEQYF. The DNA of the CDR3 is TGTGCCAGCAGCCGGTCGCGAGGACAGCTCCACGAGCAGTACTTC. The V gene is TRBV7-9, the J gene TRBJ2-7, with D possibly TRBD1 on 6 matching bases. The CDR3 is made up of 15 amino acids. Germline V gene data show CDR1 as SEHNR and CDR2 as FQNEAQ (reference sequence). Trimming shortened V by 5 bases and J by 5 bases, and 19 bases separated the two germline ends.